The 25 T cell receptor beta chains listed next were all sequenced from one sample in a study of control samples from healthy donors and cancer patients. Libraries were prepared by immunoSEQ multiplex PCR; TCRdb keeps only in-frame clonotypes and omits some of them. Of about 120,000 clones listed, about 88% are singletons. The sequenced sample consisted of blood. These receptors all come from a woman aged 70-85 years in good health.

This clone was seen a handful of times. The chain is built from TRBV10-1 and TRBJ1-6, with D perhaps matching TRBD1 (5 bases). This CDR3 region has 14 residues. Per the germline V gene, CDR1 is WNHNN and CDR2 is SYGVQD (reference sequence). Deletions cut 0 bases from V and 9 bases from J, with 9 bases between. The CDR3 DNA reads as TGCGCCAGCAGTGAGTCTGGACATGCTTCACCCCTCCACTTT. Translating gives CASSESGHASPLHF.

CDR3 nucleotides: TGTGCCAGCAGCTCGAAGGGAGTAGACTACGAGCAGTACTTC. It yields the protein CASSSKGVDYEQYF. The chain joins TRBV27 to TRBJ2-7; TRBD2 might be the D (5 bases). Trimming stripped 6 bases from V and 3 bases from J, with 15 bases between. The CDR3 is 14 amino acids. Germline loops: CDR1 MNHEY, CDR2 SMNVEV (reference sequence).

The chain carries TRBV7-7 and TRBJ2-5, with TRBD1 identical over 7 bases. The germline V gene has CDR1 SSHAT and CDR2 FNYEAQ (reference sequence). Trimming cost V 2 bases and J 3 bases; bases outside gene matches: 15. CDR3 length equals 18 residues. The CDR3 DNA sequence: TGTGCCAGCAGCTTATCCTTATGGGGGACAGAGCGTGAAGAGACCCAGTACTTC. As protein: CASSLSLWGTEREETQYF.

The chain has TRBV15 and TRBJ1-5; no reliable D call. The CDR3 covers 13 residues. From germline, CDR1 is LNHNV and CDR2 YYDKDF (reference sequence). Trimming shortened V by 3 bases and J by 9 bases, and 12 bases separated the two germline ends. In DNA, the CDR3 is TGTGCCACCAGCAGGGAGAGAGTAGGGCCCCAGCATTTT. It translates to CATSRERVGPQHF.

The V and J genes are TRBV4-1 and TRBJ2-7; 8 bases fit TRBD1. Per germline, CDR1 MGHRA and CDR2 YSYEKL. Trimming removed 1 base from V and 2 bases from J; junction bases left unmatched: 4. The CDR3 loop spans 15 amino acids. The chain's CDR3 is CASSQGQGMAYEQYF. The CDR3 nucleotides read TGCGCCAGCAGCCAAGGACAGGGGATGGCCTACGAGCAGTACTTC.

CDR3 loop: CASSKVKDTDYEQYF. For the CDR3, the DNA is TGTGCCAGCAGCAAAGTGAAGGACACCGACTACGAGCAGTACTTC. The chain is built from TRBV21-1 and TRBJ2-7; the DNA was not used to check the table's D call, TRBD1. TRBV21-1 corresponds to a pseudogene. The CDR3 spans 15 residues.

The genes are TRBV5-4 and TRBJ1-6; D uncertain. The CDR3 is 16 amino acids. Germline-derived CDR1 and CDR2 are SGHNT and YYREEE (reference sequence). Trimming removed 3 bases from V and 0 bases from J, with 10 bases in between. The CDR3 coding sequence is TGTGCCAGCAGCTCGGACCGGGGCTCCTATAATTCACCCCTCCACTTT. Protein product: CASSSDRGSYNSPLHF.

This chain uses TRBV7-9 with TRBJ2-1, with D possibly matching TRBD2 (6 bases). CDR1 is SEHNR, CDR2 FQNEAQ, per germline (reference sequence). The ends were cut back, 7 bases at V and 10 bases at J, with 26 bases in the middle. The CDR3 contains 16 residues. CDR3 residues: CASTPRGVADPLEQFF. CDR3 DNA: TGTGCCAGCACCCCAAGAGGGGTAGCGGACCCCTTGGAGCAGTTCTTC.

The chain is built from TRBV11-3 and TRBJ2-7; D is uncertain. The CDR3 contains 13 residues. Germline V lookup: CDR1 SGHNT, CDR2 YENEEA. V shed 1 base and J shed 2 bases, with 6 bases lying between them. Written as DNA, the CDR3 is TGTGCCAGCAGCTTAGGGCCAGCCTACGAGCAGTACTTC. Encoded protein: CASSLGPAYEQYF.

This clone appeared once. This chain uses TRBV5-1 with TRBJ1-2; 7 nucleotides line up with TRBD1. The CDR3 is made up of 14 amino acids. J lost 4 bases, V lost 2 bases, and 5 bases had no gene match. CDR1 and CDR2 from the germline V gene are SGHRS and YFSETQ. The CDR3 spells CASSLDGTAYGYTF. DNA of the CDR3: TGCGCCAGCAGCTTAGACGGGACAGCCTATGGCTACACCTTC.

The CDR3 DNA reads as TGTGCCAGCAGCTTAGTTCCTGGCTCCTACAATGAGCAGTTCTTC. Amino acids: CASSLVPGSYNEQFF. The rearrangement links TRBV7-2 to TRBJ2-1; D unresolved. Trimming removed 1 base from V and 0 bases from J, with 7 bases in between. The CDR3 runs to 15 residues. From germline, CDR1 is SGHTA and CDR2 FQGNSA.

The rearrangement joins TRBV13 to TRBJ2-3; no clear D gene. Germline V lookup: CDR1 PRHDT, CDR2 FYEKMQ (reference sequence). The CDR3 has 12 amino acids. V shed 5 bases and J shed 2 bases, with 5 bases lying between them. The CDR3 loop is CASSSATDTQYF. CDR3 nucleotides: TGTGCCAGCAGCAGCGCCACAGATACGCAGTATTTT. The full variable domain, with the rest looked up from reference TRBV13 and TRBJ2-3, is AAGVIQSPRHLIKEKRETATLKCYPIPRHDTVYWYQQGPGQDPQFLISFYEKMQSDKGSIPDRFSAQQFSDYHSELNMSSLELGDSALYFCASSSATDTQYFGPGTRLTVL.

V and J are TRBV7-2 and TRBJ2-1; no firm D call. Germline V gives CDR1 SGHTA, CDR2 FQGNSA. The CDR3 contains 12 residues. Trimming took off 3 bases at V and 5 bases at J, with 5 bases between the two ends. The CDR3 here is CASSFYNNEQFF. In nucleotides, the CDR3 is TGTGCCAGCAGCTTCTACAACAATGAGCAGTTCTTC.

The rearrangement joins TRBV10-1 to TRBJ1-1; 9 bases line up with TRBD1. There are 14 residues in the CDR3. CDR1 is WNHNN, CDR2 SYGVQD, per germline (reference sequence). The trim removed 6 bases at V and 5 bases at J, leaving 7 bases unmatched. The CDR3 DNA reads as TGCGCCAGCAGCCTTGGGACAGGGCGGACTGAAGCTTTCTTT. Translated, it gives CASSLGTGRTEAFF.

This clone has only one observation. The V call is TRBV5-1, the J call TRBJ1-6, with D possibly TRBD1 on 6 matching bases. Germline values: CDR1 SGHRS, CDR2 YFSETQ. This CDR3 is built from 15 residues. Deletions cut 0 bases from V and 9 bases from J, with 13 bases between. The CDR3 is CASSLDGQMGSPLHF. In nucleotides, the CDR3 is TGCGCCAGCAGCTTGGACGGACAGATGGGTTCACCCCTCCACTTT. Supplemented by reference TRBV5-1 and TRBJ1-6, the full variable domain reads KAGVTQTPRYLIKTRGQQVTLSCSPISGHRSVSWYQQTPGQGLQFLFEYFSETQRNKGNFPGRFSGRQFSNSRSEMNVSTLELGDSALYLCASSLDGQMGSPLHFGNGTRLTVT.

V and J are TRBV27 and TRBJ1-5, with D tentatively TRBD1 (6 bases). This CDR3 is 15 amino acids long. Germline V gene lookup returns CDR1 MNHEY and CDR2 SMNVEV (reference sequence). V lost 8 bases to trimming and J lost 4 bases, with 18 bases between them. The CDR3 protein is CASREQGVGNQPQHF. The DNA for the CDR3 is TGTGCCAGCCGGGAACAGGGAGTAGGGAATCAGCCCCAGCATTTT.

CDR3 nucleotides: TGTGCCAGCAGCCAAGGTGGACTCCCCACCCTCGATACGCAGTATTTT. Translation gives CASSQGGLPTLDTQYF. The chain employs TRBV4-2 and TRBJ2-3; D possibly corresponds to TRBD2 (5 bases). CDR3 length: 16 amino acids. Trimming took off 1 base at V and 6 bases at J, with 17 bases between the two ends. Per the germline V gene, CDR1 is LGHNA and CDR2 is YNFKEQ.

This rearrangement joins TRBV4-2 to TRBJ1-1; D ambiguous. From germline, CDR1 is LGHNA and CDR2 YNFKEQ. Trimming pared 1 base from V and 1 base from J, leaving 10 bases between. This CDR3 region has 15 residues. CDR3 sequence (DNA): TGTGCCAGCAGCCAAGCGGGCGGGGAGAACACTGAAGCTTTCTTT. Protein product: CASSQAGGENTEAFF.

This chain links TRBV27 with TRBJ1-2, with 8 nucleotides matching TRBD1. The CDR3 consists of 12 residues. The germline V gene encodes CDR1 MNHEY and CDR2 SMNVEV (reference sequence). With 7 bases clipped from V and 3 bases from J, the junction kept 1 base outside the gene matches. The CDR3 is CASKDRDYGYTF. The CDR3 DNA is TGTGCCAGCAAGGACAGGGACTATGGCTACACCTTC.

This clone was found once. The rearrangement uses TRBV7-2 and TRBJ1-6, with 7 bases matching TRBD1. This CDR3 is 14 amino acids long. J lost 8 bases, V lost 3 bases, and 4 bases had no gene match. CDR1 SGHTA and CDR2 FQGNSA come from the germline V gene. This CDR3 is CASSFRQGDSPLHF. CDR3 nucleotides: TGTGCCAGCAGCTTTAGACAGGGTGATTCACCCCTCCACTTT.

The J gene is TRBJ1-1, the V gene TRBV24-1; possibly TRBD1 for D (5 bases). V was cut by 7 bases and J by 4 bases, with 12 bases left in between. This CDR3 contains 13 residues. Germline CDR1 is KGHDR and CDR2 is SFDVKD. CDR3 sequence: CATRRGGGTEAFF. Here the CDR3 DNA reads TGTGCCACCAGACGTGGCGGGGGCACTGAAGCTTTCTTT.

CDR3 residues: CASSAGQIYEQYF. CDR3 bases: TGTGCCAGCAGCGCGGGACAGATATACGAGCAGTACTTC. The V call is TRBV5-6, the J call TRBJ2-7; D perhaps matches TRBD1 (7 bases). Trimming took 4 bases from V and 4 from J, leaving 12 bases between them. This CDR3 has 13 amino acids. In germline, CDR1 is SGHDT, CDR2 YYEEEE.

DNA for the CDR3: TGTGCCAGCAGTGAAGATAGGAGTGGCAATCAGCCCCAGCATTTT. Translated: CASSEDRSGNQPQHF. The rearrangement joins TRBV2 to TRBJ1-5; unclear D gene. V gave up 1 base and J gave up 2 bases, with 9 bases separating them. Germline V gives CDR1 SNHLY, CDR2 FYNNEI. The CDR3 totals 15 residues.

The rearrangement links TRBV7-3 to TRBJ1-1; D is uncertain. V was cut by 2 bases and J by 6 bases, with 10 bases left in between. Germline loops: CDR1 SGHTA, CDR2 FQGTGA. The CDR3 covers 13 residues. The CDR3 DNA reads TGTGCCAGCAGCTTATATCCGAGGGCTGAAGCTTTCTTT. Amino acid sequence: CASSLYPRAEAFF.

The chain employs TRBV5-4 and TRBJ1-1; D is ambiguous. The V gene lost 2 bases and the J gene lost 0 bases, with 8 bases spanning the gap. The germline V gene encodes CDR1 SGHNT and CDR2 YYREEE (reference sequence). The CDR3 has 14 amino acids. The chain's CDR3 is CASSFDFMNTEAFF. CDR3 bases: TGTGCCAGCAGCTTTGACTTCATGAACACTGAAGCTTTCTTT.